Listed below are T cell receptor beta chains from one sample, sequenced in a study of blood T cell repertoires in COVID-19. Data came from immunoSEQ multiplex PCR; TCRdb stores just in-frame clones and leaves some out. This table holds 340,000 or so clones, about 86% found once. Sequencing used PBMCs or T cells enriched from blood (not recorded which). The source is a woman aged 40 to 55 with acute COVID-19. CDR3s include the opening cysteine and the closing phenylalanine or tryptophan. The D gene is left open where the match is weak.

>TRBJ2-1|TRBD2|TRBV7-6
TGTGCCAGCAGACGCTATGGGGGGACTAGCGGGGGCGCCACCTACAATGAGCAGTTCTTC
CASRRYGGTSGGATYNEQFF
>TRBJ1-6|-|TRBV4-3
TGCGCCAGCAGCCAAGGAGACTGGAGCTCCTATAATTCACCCCTCCACTTT
CASSQGDWSSYNSPLHF
>TRBJ1-5|TRBD1|TRBV9
TGTGCCAGCAGCGTAGGACAGGGGAGGGATCAGCCCCAGCATTTT
CASSVGQGRDQPQHF
>TRBJ2-5|-|TRBV3-1/TRBV3-2
TGTGCCAGCAGCCAATGGGGCGGCCAAGAGACCCAGTACTTC
CASSQWGGQETQYF
>TRBJ1-5|-|TRBV4-2
TGTGCCAGCAGCCCGGCGCGGGGTCCCGATCAGCCCCAGCATTTT
CASSPARGPDQPQHF
>TRBJ2-1|-|TRBV11-3
TGTGCCAGCAGCTTAGGGGACAAGTACAATGAGCAGTTCTTC
CASSLGDKYNEQFF
>TRBJ1-1|-|TRBV7-2
TGTGCCAGCCTGGGGCAACGGAACACTGAAGCTTTCTTT
CASLGQRNTEAFF
>TRBJ1-2|-|TRBV14
TGTGCCAGCAGCCAAGATGTGACAGGCTATGGCTACACCTTC
CASSQDVTGYGYTF
>TRBJ2-5|-|TRBV5-1
TGCGCCAGCAGCTTGACGCACGGGAACATTAAACAACAAGAGACCCAGTACTTC
CASSLTHGNIKQQETQYF
>TRBJ2-2|-|TRBV2
TGTGCCAGCAGTGTTCGGTATGTGGCCGGGGAGCTGTTTTTT
CASSVRYVAGELFF
>TRBJ1-5|-|TRBV7-9
TGTGCCAGCAGGTTAGACAGAGGCAATCAGCCCCAGCATTTT
CASRLDRGNQPQHF
>TRBJ1-4|TRBD1|TRBV7-6
TGTGCCAGCAGCTTAGCTTCGACAGGGAATGAAAAACTGTTTTTT
CASSLASTGNEKLFF
>TRBJ2-7|-|TRBV4-2
TGTGCCAGCAGCCAAGATCTCCAGGAAAGGGAGCAGTACTTC
CASSQDLQEREQYF
>TRBJ2-3|TRBD2|TRBV6-2/TRBV6-3
TGTGCCAGCAGTAACCGACTAGCGGGGGTTACAGATACGCAGTATTTT
CASSNRLAGVTDTQYF